Here is one T cell receptor beta chain with its context. Its antigen is undetermined. Stated treatment: oral pan-JAK inhibitor, 5-10 mg twice daily. This record belongs to a study of CD8+ T cells in alopecia areata. Sequencing templates came from extracted RNA that was reverse transcribed into cDNA. The repertoire was sequenced with immunoSEQ multiplex PCR; TCRdb's copy has only in-frame clones and lacks some. The sample contains around 100,000 clones, around 47% of which appear only once. Study-level results: Tofacitinib delivered significant drops in scalp clonality and in expanded CD8+ clones among the top 100. Higher clonality was seen in lesional scalp than in normal scalp, especially in alopecia totalis/universalis.

Losses at the gene ends were 4 bases for V and 0 bases for J; bases not matched to a gene: 11. This CDR3 spans 17 amino acids. Germline assignment: CDR1 SEHNR and CDR2 FQNEAQ (reference sequence). The V gene is TRBV7-9, the J gene TRBJ2-7; 8 nucleotides agree with TRBD1. The receptor comes from a human donor with alopecia areata. The starting material was CD8+ T cells sorted from blood, obtained at week 24, from a patient treated with tofacitinib. In nucleotides, the CDR3 is TGTGCCAGCAGCTCGACGGACAGGGCGAGGAGCTCCTACGAGCAGTACTTC. This sequence encodes CASSSTDRARSSYEQYF.